This TCR beta chain was documented in a study of glioma-infiltrating T cells (dated by TCRdb to between 2015 and 2016). In terms of the full investigation: Glioma tissue, non-neoplastic brain tissue and matched peripheral blood mononuclear cells were used as sources from which TCR alpha- and beta-chain repertoires were sequenced. To measure divergence between tissue and blood T-cell populations, each tissue-infiltrating repertoire was compared with the peripheral blood repertoire of the same patient. Three low-grade glioma patients, seven to nine primary glioblastoma patients, and three non-glioma patients who contributed non-neoplastic brain tissue made up the paired cohort.

From a lookup of the germline V gene, CDR1 and CDR2 are SGHAT and FQNNGV. The CDR3 sequence holds 12 residues, the cysteine and phenylalanine included. The kept DNA is CDR3 alone, 36 bases in frame from the first base. The V end loses 4 bases and the J end loses 8 bases, and a stretch of 11 bases separates them. This clonotype was counted at least ten times. Its antigen is currently not known. No base-level quality is on record; no much larger clone is a single base apart. The research as a whole found: Only a very small number of CDR3 sequences turned up in both tissue and blood, a result put down to high CDR3 diversity combined with limited sampling. VJ-independent divergence between tissue and blood was below expectation in non-neoplastic patients but above expectation in all gliomas, especially low-grade gliomas. The group comparisons were based on small numbers of patients: three non-neoplastic, three low-grade glioma and seven to nine glioblastoma patients.

TCR alpha and beta CDR3 regions were amplified with the iRepertoire nested amplicon-rescue multiplex PCR (arm-PCR) platform from RNA. The input for one-step reverse transcription and amplification was roughly 90-450 ng of tissue mRNA or PBMC total RNA. Following bead purification, Illumina adapters were added by a secondary multiplex PCR, and the libraries were gel-purified between 200 and 400 bp. Libraries carried internal 6-nucleotide barcodes used for demultiplexing. Libraries were sequenced on an Illumina MiSeq with 2x220 or 2x250 nucleotide paired-end reads. The source study handled its data this way. Paired reads were merged with FLASH 1.2.11 and aligned to the GRCh37 human genome with BWA-MEM before extracting TRA and TRB reads. An IMGT-derived reference of cassette sequences and CDR3 motifs, with pseudogenes included, was used for V and J assignment. Three-frame translation of reads was performed, and productive CDR3s were defined as those with a C...FGXG motif and no stop codons. Unique combinations of V-J cassette pair and CDR3 amino acid sequence were defined as clonotypes. Reads were filtered by Hamming distance, thresholded by each sample's sequence error rate in mapped regions. TCRdb's own reprocessing of the public reads used fastp at Q25 and MiXCR and kept productive beta chains. Rows with a matching CDR3 protein are joined into one entry that keeps the most common DNA and genes. These V and J calls rely on TCRdb rather than the paper's analysis. This sample lists about 190,000 distinct CDR3 sequences; around 30% were detected once. The ten largest clones represent just over 20% of the sample.

Sequencing was carried out using glioma tissue, nonneoplastic brain tissue, or PBMCs (not recorded which). The chain uses TRBV11-2 and TRBJ1-2; there is no confident call for the D gene. This receptor was taken from a human donor with low-grade glioma or glioblastoma, undergoing nonglioma brain surgery, or in good health (not recorded which). The DNA sequence is given as TGTGCCAGCAGCTCATCCCCCTACGGCTACACCTTC. Its protein product is CASSSSPYGYTF.